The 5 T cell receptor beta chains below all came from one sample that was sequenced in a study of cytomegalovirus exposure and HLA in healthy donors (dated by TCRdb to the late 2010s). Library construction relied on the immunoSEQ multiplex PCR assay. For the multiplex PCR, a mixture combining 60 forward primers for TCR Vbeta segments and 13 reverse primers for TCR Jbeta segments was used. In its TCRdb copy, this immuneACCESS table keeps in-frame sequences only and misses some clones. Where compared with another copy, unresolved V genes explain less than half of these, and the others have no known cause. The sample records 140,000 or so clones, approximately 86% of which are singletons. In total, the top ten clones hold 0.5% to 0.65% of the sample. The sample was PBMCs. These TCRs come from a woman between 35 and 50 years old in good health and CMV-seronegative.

CDR3 sequence: CASSFGDQPQHF. DNA for the CDR3: TGTGCCAGCAGCTTCGGGGATCAGCCCCAGCATTTT. The V call is TRBV7-9, the J call TRBJ1-5, with no clear D. V was trimmed by 3 bases and J by 5 bases, leaving 5 bases between them. Germline V gene lookup returns CDR1 SEHNR and CDR2 FQNEAQ (reference sequence). This CDR3 spans 12 amino acids.

The CDR3 nucleotides are TGTGCCAGCAGCTTGGATCCGGGACACACCTACGAGCAGTACTTC. Its translation is CASSLDPGHTYEQYF. V is TRBV5-4 and J is TRBJ2-5; D is possibly TRBD1 (6 bases). Gene TRBJ2-7 matches the end of the DNA better, so the J call may be wrong. The V gene's germline CDR1 is SGHNT and CDR2 YYREEE (reference sequence). The CDR3 is 15 amino acids.

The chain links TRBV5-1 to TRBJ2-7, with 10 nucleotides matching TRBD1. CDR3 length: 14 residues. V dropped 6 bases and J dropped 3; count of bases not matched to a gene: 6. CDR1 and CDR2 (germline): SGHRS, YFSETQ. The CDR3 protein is CASTSGTGDYEQYF. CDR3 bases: TGCGCCAGCACCTCAGGGACAGGGGACTACGAGCAGTACTTC.

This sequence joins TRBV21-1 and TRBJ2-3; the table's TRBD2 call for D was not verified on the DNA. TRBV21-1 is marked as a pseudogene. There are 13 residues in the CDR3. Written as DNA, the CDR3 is TGTGCCAGCAAGCGGGAGGACACAGATACGCAGTATTTT. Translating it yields CASKREDTDTQYF.

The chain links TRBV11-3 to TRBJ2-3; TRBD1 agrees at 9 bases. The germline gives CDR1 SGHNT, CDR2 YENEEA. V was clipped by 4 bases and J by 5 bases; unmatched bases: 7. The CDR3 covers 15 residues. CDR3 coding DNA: TGTGCCAGCAGCTCCGGGACAGGGTTTAGAGATACGCAGTATTTT. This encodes CASSSGTGFRDTQYF. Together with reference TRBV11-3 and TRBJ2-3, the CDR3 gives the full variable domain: EAGVVQSPRYKIIEKKQPVAFWCNPISGHNTLYWYLQNLGQGPELLIRYENEEAVDDSQLPKDRFSAERLKGVDSTLKIQPAELGDSAVYLCASSSGTGFRDTQYFGPGTRLTVL.